This T cell receptor beta chain was identified in a study of blood T cell repertoires in COVID-19. Study details: Donors in the United States, Italy and Spain gave samples during acute or convalescent COVID-19. Sample material is recorded as cDNA or gDNA derived from T cells, B-cell-depleted T cells, or PBMCs.

The V gene end was trimmed by 0 bases and the J gene end by 8 bases; junction bases not matched to a gene: 5. CDR1 MNHNY and CDR2 SVGAGI come from the germline V gene (reference sequence). The CDR3 spans 16 residues. Authors' analysis steps: Estimates of nucleated cell counts were drawn from the amplification of reference gene primers. Sequencing used immunoSEQ multiplex PCR; TCRdb keeps in-frame clones, though not all of them. V and J calls and clone size come straight from that table; D and trimming were deduced from the DNA. The sample holds about 86,000 clones, approximately 83% seen once. This TCR was recovered from a woman older than 75 with active or convalescent COVID-19. Input material: peripheral blood. V and J are TRBV6-6 and TRBJ2-1; 12 bases match TRBD1. The CDR3 reads CASSYSVGQGADEQFF. The CDR3 coding sequence is TGTGCCAGCAGTTACTCCGTGGGACAGGGGGCCGATGAGCAGTTCTTC.